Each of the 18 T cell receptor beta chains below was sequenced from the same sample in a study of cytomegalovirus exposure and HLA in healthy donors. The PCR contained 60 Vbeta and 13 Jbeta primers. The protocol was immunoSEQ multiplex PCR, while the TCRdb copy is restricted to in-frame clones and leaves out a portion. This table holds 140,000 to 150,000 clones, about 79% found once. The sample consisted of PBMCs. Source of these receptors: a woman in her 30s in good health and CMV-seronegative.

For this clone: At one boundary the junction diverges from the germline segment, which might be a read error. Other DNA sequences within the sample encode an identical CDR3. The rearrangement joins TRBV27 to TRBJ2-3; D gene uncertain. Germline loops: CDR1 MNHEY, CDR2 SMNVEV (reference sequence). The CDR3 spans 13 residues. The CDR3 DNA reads TGTGCCAGCTCCTTCCTAAGTGGAGATACGCAGTATTTC. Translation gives CASSFLSGDTQYF.

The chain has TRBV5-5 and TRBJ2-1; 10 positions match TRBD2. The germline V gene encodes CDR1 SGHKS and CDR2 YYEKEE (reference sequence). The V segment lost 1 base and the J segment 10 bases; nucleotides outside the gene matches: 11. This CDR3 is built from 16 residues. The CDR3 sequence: CASSLYSGGDLREQFF. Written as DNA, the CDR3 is TGTGCCAGCAGCTTGTACAGCGGGGGGGACCTTCGGGAGCAGTTCTTC.

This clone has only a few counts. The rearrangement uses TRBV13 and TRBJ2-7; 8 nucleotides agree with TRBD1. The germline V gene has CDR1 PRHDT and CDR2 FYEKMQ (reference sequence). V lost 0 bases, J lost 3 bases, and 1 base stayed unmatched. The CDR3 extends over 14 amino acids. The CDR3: CASSLGTGGYEQYF. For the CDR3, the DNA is TGTGCCAGCAGCTTAGGAACAGGGGGCTACGAGCAGTACTTC.

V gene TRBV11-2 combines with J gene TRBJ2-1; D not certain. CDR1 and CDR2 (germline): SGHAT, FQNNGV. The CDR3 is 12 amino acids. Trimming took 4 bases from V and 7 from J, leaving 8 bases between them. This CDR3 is CASSSEINEQFF. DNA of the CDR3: TGTGCCAGCAGCTCGGAGATAAATGAGCAGTTCTTC.

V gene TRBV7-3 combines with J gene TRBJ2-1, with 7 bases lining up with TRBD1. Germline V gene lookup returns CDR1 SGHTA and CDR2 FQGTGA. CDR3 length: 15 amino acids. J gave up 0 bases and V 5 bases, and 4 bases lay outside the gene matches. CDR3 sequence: CASSPNRGSYNEQFF. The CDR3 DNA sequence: TGTGCCAGCAGCCCTAACAGGGGCTCCTACAATGAGCAGTTCTTC.

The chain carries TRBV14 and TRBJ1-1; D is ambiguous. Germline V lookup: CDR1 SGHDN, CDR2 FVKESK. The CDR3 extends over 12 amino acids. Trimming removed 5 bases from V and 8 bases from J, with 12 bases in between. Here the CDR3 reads CASSEIRKEAFF. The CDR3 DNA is TGTGCCAGCAGCGAAATCAGGAAGGAAGCTTTCTTT.

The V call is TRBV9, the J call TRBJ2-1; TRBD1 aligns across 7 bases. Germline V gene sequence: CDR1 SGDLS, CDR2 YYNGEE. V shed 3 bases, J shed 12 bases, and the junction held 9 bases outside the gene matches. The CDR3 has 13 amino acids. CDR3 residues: CASSGITGELQFF. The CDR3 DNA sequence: TGTGCCAGCAGCGGCATAACAGGGGAATTGCAGTTCTTC.

CDR3 coding DNA: TGTGCCAGCACTTTCACAGGGGGCACTGAAGCTTTCTTT. Translation gives CASTFTGGTEAFF. The chain joins TRBV2 to TRBJ1-1, with TRBD1 identical over 8 bases. Looked up from germline, CDR1 is SNHLY and CDR2 is FYNNEI. The CDR3 has 13 residues. The V segment lost 7 bases and the J segment 4 bases; nucleotides outside the gene matches: 5.

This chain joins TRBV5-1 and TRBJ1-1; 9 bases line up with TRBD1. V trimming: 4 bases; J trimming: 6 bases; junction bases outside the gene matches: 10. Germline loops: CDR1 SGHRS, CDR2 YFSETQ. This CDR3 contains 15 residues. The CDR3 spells CASSNPGQGKAEAFF. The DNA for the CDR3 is TGCGCCAGCAGCAATCCGGGACAGGGTAAAGCTGAAGCTTTCTTT.

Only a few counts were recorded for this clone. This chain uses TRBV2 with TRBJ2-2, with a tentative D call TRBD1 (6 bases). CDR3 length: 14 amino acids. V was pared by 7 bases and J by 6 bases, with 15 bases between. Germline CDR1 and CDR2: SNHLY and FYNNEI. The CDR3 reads CASNRVGGSGELFF. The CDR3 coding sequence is TGTGCCAGCAACAGGGTAGGGGGATCCGGGGAGCTGTTTTTT.

The CDR3 DNA follows: TGTGCCTGGAGTGTACAATGGGGAGCGGGGGGGAGCACAGATACGCAGTATTTT. This gives the protein CAWSVQWGAGGSTDTQYF. The chain recombines TRBV30 with TRBJ2-3; TRBD2 matches at 10 bases. The length of the CDR3 is 18 residues. CDR1 is GTSNPN, CDR2 SVGIG, per germline (reference sequence). The junction had 9 bases not matched to a gene; V was cut back by 0 bases and J by 0 bases.

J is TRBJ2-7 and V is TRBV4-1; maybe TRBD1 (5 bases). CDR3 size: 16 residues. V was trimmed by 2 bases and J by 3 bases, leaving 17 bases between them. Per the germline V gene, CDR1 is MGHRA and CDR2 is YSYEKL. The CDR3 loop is CASSQTREGAIYEQYF. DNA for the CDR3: TGCGCCAGCAGCCAAACGAGAGAAGGGGCCATCTACGAGCAGTACTTC.

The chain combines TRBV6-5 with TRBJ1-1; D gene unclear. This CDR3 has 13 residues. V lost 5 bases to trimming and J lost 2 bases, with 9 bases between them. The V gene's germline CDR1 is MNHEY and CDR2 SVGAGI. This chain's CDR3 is CASSQRENTEAFF. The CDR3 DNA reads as TGTGCCAGCAGTCAGAGGGAAAACACTGAAGCTTTCTTT.

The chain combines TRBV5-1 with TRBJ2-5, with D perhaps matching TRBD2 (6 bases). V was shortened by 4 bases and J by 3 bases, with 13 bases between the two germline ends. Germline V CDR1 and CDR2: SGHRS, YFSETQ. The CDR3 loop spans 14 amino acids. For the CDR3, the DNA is TGCGCCAGCAGCCCCGCGACTAGGGAAGAGACCCAGTACTTC. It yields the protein CASSPATREETQYF.

Here the CDR3 DNA reads TGCGCCAGCAGCTTGGCCAGGACAGGAGAGCCGGCATACGAGCAGTACTTC. Translated: CASSLARTGEPAYEQYF. V usage is TRBV5-1 and J usage is TRBJ2-7, with 7 bases aligning to TRBD1. There are 17 residues in the CDR3. Per germline, CDR1 SGHRS and CDR2 YFSETQ. Trimming took 0 bases from V and 4 from J; bases not matched to a gene: 13.

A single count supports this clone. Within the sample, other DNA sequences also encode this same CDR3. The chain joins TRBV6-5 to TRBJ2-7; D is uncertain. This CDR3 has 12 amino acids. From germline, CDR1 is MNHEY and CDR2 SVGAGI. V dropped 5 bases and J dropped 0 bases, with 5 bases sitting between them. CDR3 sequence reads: CASSPSSYEQYF. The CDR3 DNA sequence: TGTGCCAGCAGTCCTAGCTCCTACGAGCAGTACTTC.

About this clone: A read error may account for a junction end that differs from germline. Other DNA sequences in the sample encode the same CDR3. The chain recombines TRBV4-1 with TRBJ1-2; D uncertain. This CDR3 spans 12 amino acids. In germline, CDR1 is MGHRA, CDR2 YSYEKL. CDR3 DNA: TGTGCCAGCAGCCAAGTACGGGGTGGCTACACCTTC. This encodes CASSQVRGGYTF.

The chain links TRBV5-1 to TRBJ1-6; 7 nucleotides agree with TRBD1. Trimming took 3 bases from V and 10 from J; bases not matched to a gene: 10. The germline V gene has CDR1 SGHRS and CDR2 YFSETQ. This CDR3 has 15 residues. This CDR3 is CASSSGTADGSPLHF. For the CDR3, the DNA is TGCGCCAGCAGCTCCGGGACAGCGGACGGATCACCCCTCCACTTT. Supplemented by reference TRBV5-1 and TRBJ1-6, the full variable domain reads KAGVTQTPRYLIKTRGQQVTLSCSPISGHRSVSWYQQTPGQGLQFLFEYFSETQRNKGNFPGRFSGRQFSNSRSEMNVSTLELGDSALYLCASSSGTADGSPLHFGNGTRLTVT.